What follows is one T cell receptor (beta chain) and its context. Antigen unknown. Tuberculin skin test and IGRA determined adolescents' latent tuberculosis status at entry. Here immunoSEQ multiplex PCR was the method, and the copy in TCRdb shows in-frame clones only, minus some. The profile shows 30,000 or so clones, roughly 96% of them singletons. The CDR3 is made up of 19 amino acids. CDR1 is SGHAT and CDR2 is FQNNGV in the germline V gene. The V end was cut by 5 bases, the J end by 5 bases, with 29 bases between. This entry belongs to a study of T cells in tuberculosis. Study-level results: Cases with active tuberculosis were adults, while controls were adolescents. A GMM-specific repertoire classifier reached just under 90% accuracy, AUROC over 0.85.

This clonotype originated in a donor aged 10-29 years with latent tuberculosis or without tuberculosis infection. V and J are TRBV11-2 and TRBJ2-3, with D perhaps matching TRBD2 (9 bases). What was sequenced was PBMCs. The CDR3 region is CASSPRTGTAGGPGDTQYF. The CDR3, as DNA: TGTGCCAGCAGCCCCCGGACAGGGACGGCGGGAGGGCCTGGAGATACGCAGTATTTT.